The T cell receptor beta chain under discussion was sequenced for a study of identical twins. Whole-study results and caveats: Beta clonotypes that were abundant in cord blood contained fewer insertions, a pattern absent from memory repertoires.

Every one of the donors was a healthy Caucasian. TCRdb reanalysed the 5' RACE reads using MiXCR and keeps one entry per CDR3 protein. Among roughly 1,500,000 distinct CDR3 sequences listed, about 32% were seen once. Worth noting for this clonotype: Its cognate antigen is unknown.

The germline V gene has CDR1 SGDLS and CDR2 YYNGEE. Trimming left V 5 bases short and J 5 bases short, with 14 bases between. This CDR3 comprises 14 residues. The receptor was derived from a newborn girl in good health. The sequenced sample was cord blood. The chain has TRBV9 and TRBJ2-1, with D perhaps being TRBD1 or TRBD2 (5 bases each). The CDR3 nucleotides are TGTGCCAGCAGGAACGGGGCGAGGAACAATGAGCAGTTCTTC. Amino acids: CASRNGARNNEQFF.